Below are 28 T cell receptor beta chains sequenced from a single sample in a study of vaccination effects on CD4 cells after COVID-19. Their antigens are not known. Viral peptide pool expansion of antigen-specific CD4+ T cells preceded sequencing in the ViraFEST assay. Following an approximately 9-day culture, CD4+ T cells were purified. Neither prior SARS-CoV-2 infection nor positive nucleocapsid antibodies were present in the vaccine recipients. Libraries were prepared by immunoSEQ multiplex PCR; TCRdb keeps only in-frame clonotypes and omits some of them. The repertoire consists of tens of thousands of clones, with around 74% occurring once and the leading ten covering around 3.2%. The sample here was CD4+ T cells from PBMCs cultured with HCoV-NL63 spike peptides, taken before COVID-19 vaccination. These receptor sequences come from a human donor who received a COVID-19 vaccine.

The chain employs TRBV29-1 and TRBJ1-2, with D perhaps matching TRBD1 (6 bases). CDR3 length: 13 residues. V lost 3 bases and J lost 4, with 12 bases in between. The germline V gene has CDR1 SQVTM and CDR2 ANQGSEA. This CDR3 reads CSVEGGALYGYTF. Written as DNA, the CDR3 is TGCAGCGTTGAGGGGGGGGCACTCTATGGCTACACCTTC.

The V call is TRBV5-6, the J call TRBJ1-1, with 8 bases identical to TRBD1. The CDR3 consists of 17 residues. V lost 0 bases, J lost 2 bases, and 9 bases stayed unmatched. Germline-derived CDR1 and CDR2 are SGHDT and YYEEEE. The chain's CDR3 is CASSLASEDRVNTEAFF. In DNA form, the CDR3 reads TGTGCCAGCAGCTTGGCTTCCGAGGACAGGGTAAACACTGAAGCTTTCTTT.

This clone turned up a few times. The rearrangement uses TRBV7-2 and TRBJ1-5; TRBD1 aligns across 7 bases. This CDR3 has 14 amino acids. CDR1 is SGHTA, CDR2 FQGNSA, per germline. Unmatched junction bases numbered 7, after V lost 4 bases and J lost 7 bases. CDR3 sequence: CASSSRDSRQPQHF. For the CDR3, the DNA is TGTGCCAGCAGCTCCCGGGACAGTCGGCAGCCCCAGCATTTT.

This chain connects TRBV30 to TRBJ2-3, with 7 nucleotides matching TRBD1. From germline, CDR1 is GTSNPN and CDR2 SVGIG (reference sequence). J was trimmed by 2 bases and V by 2 bases; bases with no gene match: 10. This CDR3 has 16 amino acids. This chain's CDR3 is CAWSRGQKKITDTQYF. In nucleotides, the CDR3 is TGTGCCTGGAGTAGGGGACAGAAGAAGATCACAGATACGCAGTATTTT. Based on the CDR3 plus reference TRBV30 and TRBJ2-3, the full variable domain is SQTIHQWPATLVQPVGSPLSLECTVEGTSNPNLYWYRQAAGRGLQLLFYSVGIGQISSEVPQNLSASRPQDRQFILSSKKLLLSDSGFYLCAWSRGQKKITDTQYFGPGTRLTVL.

V is TRBV5-1 and J is TRBJ1-2; the D gene is possibly TRBD1 (5 bases). The CDR3 totals 16 residues. V lost 0 bases to trimming and J lost 4 bases, with 16 bases between them. Per the germline V gene, CDR1 is SGHRS and CDR2 is YFSETQ. Written as DNA, the CDR3 is TGCGCCAGCAGCTTGGGGCGCCCGGGGCTTGGCTATGGCTACACCTTC. Amino acids: CASSLGRPGLGYGYTF.

V is TRBV7-9 and J is TRBJ2-3; 12 bases fit TRBD2. The V segment lost 4 bases and the J segment 0 bases; nucleotides outside the gene matches: 8. The germline V gene encodes CDR1 SEHNR and CDR2 FQNEAQ (reference sequence). The CDR3 consists of 18 residues. The CDR3 sequence is CASSSPGLAGYSTDTQYF. Here the CDR3 DNA reads TGTGCCAGCAGCTCGCCGGGACTAGCGGGTTACAGCACAGATACGCAGTATTTT.

The rearrangement links TRBV7-2 to TRBJ1-5; no clear D. The CDR3 totals 13 residues. Germline values: CDR1 SGHTA, CDR2 FQGNSA. The germline V and J ends were trimmed by 1 base and 7 bases, with 8 bases remaining between them. CDR3 amino acids: CASSLDPLQPQHF. DNA of the CDR3: TGTGCCAGCAGCTTAGATCCTCTGCAGCCCCAGCATTTT.

The chain employs TRBV7-3 and TRBJ2-3; D is perhaps TRBD1 or TRBD2 (7 bases each). CDR1 is SGHTA and CDR2 is FQGTGA in the germline V gene. V lost 5 bases and J 2 bases, leaving 14 bases between the germline ends. The CDR3 runs 15 residues. The CDR3 coding sequence is TGTGCCAGCAGCCGGCAGGGGGGGCCCACAGATACGCAGTATTTT. This codes for CASSRQGGPTDTQYF.

This chain uses TRBV29-1 with TRBJ2-5; 9 nucleotides line up with TRBD2. Germline trimming cut 7 bases from V and 5 bases from J; bases unmatched to any gene: 11. CDR3 size: 14 residues. Germline CDR1 SQVTM, CDR2 ANQGSEA. The CDR3 reads CSASGAGGRETQYF. The CDR3 coding sequence is TGCAGCGCCTCGGGGGCGGGGGGGCGGGAGACCCAGTACTTC.

The chain is built from TRBV19 and TRBJ1-1, with TRBD1 identical over 9 bases. Germline V gives CDR1 LNHDA, CDR2 SQIVND (reference sequence). This CDR3 is 13 amino acids long. The junction had 2 bases not matched to a gene; V was cut back by 5 bases and J by 4 bases. The CDR3: CASSWTGATEAFF. CDR3 bases: TGTGCCAGTAGTTGGACAGGGGCCACTGAAGCTTTCTTT.

This chain joins TRBV25-1 and TRBJ1-2; D perhaps matches TRBD1 (5 bases). Germline CDR1 reads MGHDK; CDR2 reads SYGVNS. CDR3 size: 12 residues. V dropped 4 bases and J dropped 5 bases, with 8 bases sitting between them. As DNA, the CDR3 is TGTGCCAGCAGTGGGGGGGGGTATGGCTACACCTTC. Protein sequence: CASSGGGYGYTF.

The chain carries TRBV7-2 and TRBJ2-7; a possible D gene is TRBD2 (6 bases). The germline V gene has CDR1 SGHTA and CDR2 FQGNSA. The CDR3 length is 17 residues. V was trimmed by 4 bases and J by 0 bases, leaving 19 bases between them. In nucleotides, the CDR3 is TGTGCCAGCAGCTCTCCTACCTTCGGGGGAAGCTCCTACGAGCAGTACGTC. Its protein product is CASSSPTFGGSSYEQYV.

V is TRBV4-1 and J is TRBJ2-3, with D unclear. Germline V gives CDR1 MGHRA, CDR2 YSYEKL. V was pared by 0 bases and J by 1 base, with 8 bases between. The CDR3 spans 15 residues. CDR3 DNA sequence: TGCGCCAGCAGCCAAGATGGCGTCGGCACAGATACGCAGTATTTT. Protein product: CASSQDGVGTDTQYF.

V gene TRBV6-4 combines with J gene TRBJ2-3; D is perhaps TRBD1 (6 bases). The CDR3 runs 14 residues. CDR1 and CDR2 from the germline V gene are MRHNA and SNTAGT. V shed 5 bases and J shed 1 base, with 10 bases lying between them. The CDR3 sequence is CASSRQVGTDTQYF. The CDR3 DNA reads as TGTGCCAGCAGTCGACAGGTCGGCACAGATACGCAGTATTTT.

The chain uses TRBV4-3 and TRBJ1-4; D perhaps matches TRBD1 (6 bases). Deletions cut 0 bases from V and 3 bases from J, with 14 bases between. The CDR3 is made up of 17 amino acids. Per germline, CDR1 LGHNA and CDR2 YSLEER. CDR3: CASSQDIKGQPNEKLFF. CDR3 nucleotides: TGCGCCAGCAGCCAAGATATTAAGGGACAACCTAATGAAAAACTGTTTTTT.

This rearrangement joins TRBV5-5 to TRBJ2-7; 10 positions match TRBD1. The germline V gene has CDR1 SGHKS and CDR2 YYEKEE (reference sequence). The length of the CDR3 is 15 residues. V shed 4 bases, J shed 0 bases, and the junction held 4 bases outside the gene matches. DNA of the CDR3: TGTGCCAGCAGCCAGGGACAGGGGTTCTCCTACGAGCAGTACGTC. Its protein product is CASSQGQGFSYEQYV.

The chain has TRBV12-3 or TRBV12-4 and TRBJ2-1; the D gene is possibly TRBD1 (6 bases). With 6 bases removed from V and 6 bases from J, the gap between germline ends came to 12 bases. There are 13 residues in the CDR3. CDR3 coding DNA: TGTGCCAGCAGGCGCACAGGGAGCAATGAGCAGTTCTTC. This gives the protein CASRRTGSNEQFF.

The CDR3 sequence is CASSQDRQVSGYTF. The CDR3 region has the DNA TGCGCCAGCAGCCAAGATCGGCAGGTGTCTGGCTACACCTTC. This chain uses TRBV4-1 with TRBJ1-2; D remains unclear. The V end was cut by 0 bases, the J end by 7 bases, with 12 bases between. The germline V gene encodes CDR1 MGHRA and CDR2 YSYEKL. The CDR3 runs to 14 residues.

J is TRBJ1-2 and V is TRBV5-1, with D perhaps TRBD1 (6 bases). V shed 0 bases and J shed 2 bases, with 20 bases lying between them. Germline V gene sequence: CDR1 SGHRS, CDR2 YFSETQ. The CDR3 length is 18 residues. In DNA form, the CDR3 reads TGCGCCAGCAGCTTGGGTCGGGTCGGGGGGGCTTCCAACTATGGCTACACCTTC. This encodes CASSLGRVGGASNYGYTF.

The chain recombines TRBV5-1 with TRBJ2-5; D possibly corresponds to TRBD1 (7 bases). Germline V gene lookup returns CDR1 SGHRS and CDR2 YFSETQ. This CDR3 is 15 amino acids long. Trimming removed 0 bases from V and 5 bases from J, with 14 bases in between. CDR3 sequence: CASSLGAGGYETQYF. The CDR3 nucleotides are TGCGCCAGCAGCTTGGGGGCAGGGGGGTATGAGACCCAGTACTTC.

This chain uses TRBV10-3 with TRBJ1-1; 8 bases are a match to TRBD1. The CDR3 runs 13 residues. The germline V gene encodes CDR1 ENHRY and CDR2 SYGVKD. Trimming took 10 bases from V and 3 from J; bases not matched to a gene: 7. The CDR3 region is CATRDRWDTEAFF. The DNA for the CDR3 is TGTGCCACCCGGGACAGGTGGGACACTGAAGCTTTCTTT.

The CDR3 spells CAAQPGGPNYNEQFF. The CDR3 region has the DNA TGTGCCGCTCAGCCCGGGGGGCCAAATTACAATGAGCAGTTCTTC. This chain links TRBV10-3 with TRBJ2-1; tentatively, D is TRBD2 (7 bases). The CDR3 runs 15 residues. Per the germline V gene, CDR1 is ENHRY and CDR2 is SYGVKD. The V and J ends lost 11 bases and 4 bases respectively, with 21 bases between them.

This clone was detected only a few times. The chain combines TRBV6-2 or TRBV6-3 with TRBJ1-5, with TRBD1 matching 7 bases. This CDR3 spans 15 amino acids. The V and J ends lost 6 bases and 0 bases, in that order; junction bases with no gene match: 5. Germline lookup yields CDR1 MNHEY and CDR2 SVGEGT. CDR3 bases: TGTGCCAGCAGCCCCAGGGGGGATAGCAATCAGCCCCAGCATTTT. The encoded protein is CASSPRGDSNQPQHF.

Only one count was recorded for this clone. J is TRBJ1-4 and V is TRBV7-9, with TRBD1 matching over 7 bases. CDR1 is SEHNR and CDR2 is FQNEAQ in the germline V gene (reference sequence). V lost 5 bases and J lost 7; bases outside the gene matches: 10. The CDR3 contains 15 residues. This CDR3 reads CASSPRQGWGEKLFF. Here the CDR3 DNA reads TGTGCCAGCAGCCCTCGACAGGGCTGGGGTGAAAAACTGTTTTTT.

The genes are TRBV5-6 and TRBJ2-2; 9 bases match TRBD1. V trimming: 4 bases; J trimming: 1 base; junction bases outside the gene matches: 2. Germline V CDR1 and CDR2: SGHDT, YYEEEE. The CDR3 length is 15 residues. CDR3 residues: CASSAGQGNTGELFF. Here the CDR3 DNA reads TGTGCCAGCAGCGCGGGACAGGGGAACACCGGGGAGCTGTTTTTT.

This clone has more than one count but fewer than ten. The V and J genes are TRBV5-1 and TRBJ1-2; no firm D call. V gave up 3 bases and J gave up 7 bases, with 22 bases separating them. This CDR3 comprises 16 residues. Germline CDR1 SGHRS, CDR2 YFSETQ. CDR3 nucleotide sequence: TGCGCCAGCAGCTACGACCCAACGGGGAGGGCGGGTGGCTACACCTTC. Translating gives CASSYDPTGRAGGYTF.

The chain couples TRBV30 to TRBJ1-1; a possible D gene is TRBD1 (6 bases). Trimming removed 0 bases from V and 5 bases from J, with 13 bases in between. CDR3 length: 14 amino acids. Germline CDR1 is GTSNPN and CDR2 is SVGIG (reference sequence). The CDR3: CAWSVPAQGTEAFF. The CDR3, as DNA: TGTGCCTGGAGTGTACCCGCACAGGGTACTGAAGCTTTCTTT.

In its sample, this clone was seen a few times. The V and J genes are TRBV4-1 and TRBJ1-2, with D tentatively TRBD1 (5 bases). Looked up from germline, CDR1 is MGHRA and CDR2 is YSYEKL. With 3 bases removed from V and 4 bases from J, the gap between germline ends came to 12 bases. This CDR3 is 14 amino acids long. The CDR3 DNA reads as TGCGCCAGCAGCCAGTCCCCGACAGCCTATGGCTACACCTTC. This encodes CASSQSPTAYGYTF.